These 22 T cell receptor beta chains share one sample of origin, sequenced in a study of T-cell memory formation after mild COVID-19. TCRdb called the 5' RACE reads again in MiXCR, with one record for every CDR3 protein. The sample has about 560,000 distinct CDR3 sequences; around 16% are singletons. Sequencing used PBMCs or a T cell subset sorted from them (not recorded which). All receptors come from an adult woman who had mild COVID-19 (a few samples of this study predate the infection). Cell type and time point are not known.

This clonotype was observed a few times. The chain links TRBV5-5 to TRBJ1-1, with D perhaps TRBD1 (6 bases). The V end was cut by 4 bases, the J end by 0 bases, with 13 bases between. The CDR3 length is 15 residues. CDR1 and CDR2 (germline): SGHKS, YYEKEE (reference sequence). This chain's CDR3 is CASSAWTAMNTEAFF. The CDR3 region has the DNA TGTGCCAGCAGCGCCTGGACAGCAATGAACACTGAAGCTTTCTTT.

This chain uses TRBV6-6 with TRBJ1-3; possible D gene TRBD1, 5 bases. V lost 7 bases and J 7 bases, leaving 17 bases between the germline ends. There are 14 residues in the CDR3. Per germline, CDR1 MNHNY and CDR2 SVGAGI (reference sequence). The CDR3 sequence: CASTRGRDGNTIYF. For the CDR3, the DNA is TGTGCCAGCACACGTGGCAGGGATGGGAACACCATATATTTT.

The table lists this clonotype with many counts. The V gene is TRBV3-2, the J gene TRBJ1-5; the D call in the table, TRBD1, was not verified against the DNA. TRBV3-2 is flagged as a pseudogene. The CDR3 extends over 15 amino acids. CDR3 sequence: CASSQVVRGNQPQHF. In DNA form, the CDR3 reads TGTGCCAGCAGCCAAGTTGTAAGGGGTAATCAGCCCCAGCATTTT.

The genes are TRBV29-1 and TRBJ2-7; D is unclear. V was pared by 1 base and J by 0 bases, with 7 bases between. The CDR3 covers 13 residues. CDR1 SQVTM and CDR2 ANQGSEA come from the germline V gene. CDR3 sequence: CSVEGGVSYEQYF. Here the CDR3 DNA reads TGCAGCGTTGAAGGTGGGGTCTCCTACGAGCAGTACTTC.

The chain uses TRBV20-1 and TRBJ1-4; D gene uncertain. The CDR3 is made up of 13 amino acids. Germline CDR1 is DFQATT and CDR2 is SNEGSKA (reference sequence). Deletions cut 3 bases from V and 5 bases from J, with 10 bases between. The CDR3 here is CSASHGLNEKLFF. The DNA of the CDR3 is TGCAGTGCTAGCCACGGCTTGAATGAAAAACTGTTTTTT.

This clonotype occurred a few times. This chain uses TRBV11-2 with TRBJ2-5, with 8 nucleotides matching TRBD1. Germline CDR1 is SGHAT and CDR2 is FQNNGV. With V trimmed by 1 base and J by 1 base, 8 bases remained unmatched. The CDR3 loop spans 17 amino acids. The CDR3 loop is CASSLGRTGSIQETQYF. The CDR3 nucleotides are TGTGCCAGCAGCTTAGGGAGGACAGGGAGCATCCAAGAGACCCAGTACTTC.

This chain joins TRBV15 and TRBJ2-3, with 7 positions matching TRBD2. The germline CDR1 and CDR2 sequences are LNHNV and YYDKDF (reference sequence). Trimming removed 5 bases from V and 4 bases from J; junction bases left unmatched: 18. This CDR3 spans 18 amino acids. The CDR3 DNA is TGTGCCACCAGCGCATCGTTCTTTAGCGGGTGGAACTCAGATACGCAGTATTTT. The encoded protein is CATSASFFSGWNSDTQYF.

The CDR3 region is CASSVSLAGKCEQYF. CDR3 DNA sequence: TGTGCCAGCAGCGTTTCACTAGCGGGAAAGTGCGAGCAGTACTTC. The J gene is TRBJ2-7, the V gene TRBV9; 10 nucleotides align to TRBD2. Germline CDR1 is SGDLS and CDR2 is YYNGEE. The CDR3 extends over 15 amino acids. With V trimmed by 2 bases and J by 6 bases, 8 bases remained unmatched.

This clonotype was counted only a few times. This chain's CDR3 is CASKVTTYEQYF. CDR3 sequence (DNA): TGTGCCAGCAAGGTCACGACCTACGAGCAGTACTTC. The genes are TRBV13 and TRBJ2-7; D uncertain. The CDR3 is 12 amino acids. With 7 bases removed from V and 2 bases from J, the gap between germline ends came to 9 bases. Germline V lookup: CDR1 PRHDT, CDR2 FYEKMQ (reference sequence).

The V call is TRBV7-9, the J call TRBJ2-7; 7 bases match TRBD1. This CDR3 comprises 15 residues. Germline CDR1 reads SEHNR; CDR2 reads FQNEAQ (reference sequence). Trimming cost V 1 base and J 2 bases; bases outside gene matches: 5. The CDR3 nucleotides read TGTGCCAGCAGCTTAGGCCAGGGGGAAACCTACGAGCAGTACTTC. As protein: CASSLGQGETYEQYF. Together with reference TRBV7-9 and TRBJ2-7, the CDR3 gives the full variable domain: DTGVSQNPRHKITKRGQNVTFRCDPISEHNRLYWYRQTLGQGPEFLTYFQNEAQLEKSRLLSDRFSAERPKGSFSTLEIQRTEQGDSAMYLCASSLGQGETYEQYFGPGTRLTVT.

The CDR3 coding sequence is TGTGCCAGCTCACCAGAGGTTGAAGGGGCGGTTGGCTACACCTTC. Its protein is CASSPEVEGAVGYTF. The V and J genes are TRBV18 and TRBJ1-2; possible D gene TRBD1, 5 bases. V was pared by 2 bases and J by 7 bases, with 17 bases between. Germline CDR1 KGHSH, CDR2 LQKENI. The length of the CDR3 is 15 residues.

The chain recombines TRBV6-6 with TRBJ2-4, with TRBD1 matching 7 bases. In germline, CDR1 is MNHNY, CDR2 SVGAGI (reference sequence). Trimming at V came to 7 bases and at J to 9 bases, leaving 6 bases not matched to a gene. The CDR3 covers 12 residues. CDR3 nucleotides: TGTGCCAGCAACAGGGGTGAGGGCATTCAGTACTTC. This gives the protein CASNRGEGIQYF.

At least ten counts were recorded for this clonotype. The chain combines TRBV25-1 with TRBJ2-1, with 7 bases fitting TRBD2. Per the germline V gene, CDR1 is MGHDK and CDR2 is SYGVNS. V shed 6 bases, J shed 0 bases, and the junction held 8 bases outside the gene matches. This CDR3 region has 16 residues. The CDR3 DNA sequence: TGTGCCAGCAGACCTGGGGGGGGGAGCTCCTACAATGAGCAGTTCTTC. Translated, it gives CASRPGGGSSYNEQFF.

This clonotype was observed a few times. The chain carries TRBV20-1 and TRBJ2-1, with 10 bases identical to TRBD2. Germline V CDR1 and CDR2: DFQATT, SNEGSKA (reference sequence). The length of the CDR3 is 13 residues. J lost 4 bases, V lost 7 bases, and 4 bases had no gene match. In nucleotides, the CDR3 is TGCAGTGTACAGACTAGCGGGTACAATGAGCAGTTCTTC. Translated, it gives CSVQTSGYNEQFF.

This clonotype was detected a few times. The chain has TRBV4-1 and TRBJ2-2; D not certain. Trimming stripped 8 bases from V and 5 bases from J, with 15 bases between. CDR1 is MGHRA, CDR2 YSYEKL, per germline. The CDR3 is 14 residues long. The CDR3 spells CASSTGPGTGELFF. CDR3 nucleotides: TGCGCCAGCTCCACCGGCCCCGGGACCGGGGAGCTGTTTTTT.

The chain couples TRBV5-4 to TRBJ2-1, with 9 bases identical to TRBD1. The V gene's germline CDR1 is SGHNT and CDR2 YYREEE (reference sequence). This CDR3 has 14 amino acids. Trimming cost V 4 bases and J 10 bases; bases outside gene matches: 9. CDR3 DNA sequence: TGTGCCAGCAGCGTCCGGACAGGGACAGGGGAGCAGTTCTTC. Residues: CASSVRTGTGEQFF. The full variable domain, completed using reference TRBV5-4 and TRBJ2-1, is ETGVTQSPTHLIKTRGQQVTLRCSSQSGHNTVSWYQQALGQGPQFIFQYYREEENGRGNFPPRFSGLQFPNYSSELNVNALELDDSALYLCASSVRTGTGEQFFGPGTRLTVL.

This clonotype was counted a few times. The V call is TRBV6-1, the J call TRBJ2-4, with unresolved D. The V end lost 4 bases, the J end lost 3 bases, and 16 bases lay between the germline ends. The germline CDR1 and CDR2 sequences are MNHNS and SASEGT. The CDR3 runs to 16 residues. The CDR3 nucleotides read TGTGCCAGCAGTGGAACCAGTGAAGTGGGCAAAAACATTCAGTACTTC. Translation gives CASSGTSEVGKNIQYF.

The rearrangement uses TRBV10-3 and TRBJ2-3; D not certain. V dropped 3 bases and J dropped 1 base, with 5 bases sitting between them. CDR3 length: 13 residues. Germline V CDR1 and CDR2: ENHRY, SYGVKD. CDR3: CAISDFGTDTQYF. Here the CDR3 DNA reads TGTGCCATCAGTGATTTCGGCACAGATACGCAGTATTTT.

CDR3 nucleotides: TGCGCCAGCAGCTTGGAGTCCTGGTACGAGCAGTACTTC. Protein product: CASSLESWYEQYF. This chain links TRBV5-1 with TRBJ2-7, with D unclear. CDR1 is SGHRS, CDR2 YFSETQ, per germline. CDR3 length equals 13 residues. V shed 0 bases and J shed 4 bases, with 8 bases lying between them.

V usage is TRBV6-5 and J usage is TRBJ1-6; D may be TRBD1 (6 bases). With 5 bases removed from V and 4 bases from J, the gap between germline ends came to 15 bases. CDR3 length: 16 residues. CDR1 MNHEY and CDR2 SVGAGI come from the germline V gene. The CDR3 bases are TGTGCCAGCAGTCCCTCCTCGGGACAATATAATTCACCCCTCCACTTT. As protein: CASSPSSGQYNSPLHF.

The CDR3 nucleotides read TGTGCCAGCAGTTTCTCCAGGATTGACGGTGAAGCTTTCTTT. It specifies CASSFSRIDGEAFF. This chain links TRBV27 with TRBJ1-1, with D hard to call. Trimming removed 3 bases at V and 7 bases at J, with 15 bases between. The length of the CDR3 is 14 residues. Germline V lookup: CDR1 MNHEY, CDR2 SMNVEV (reference sequence).

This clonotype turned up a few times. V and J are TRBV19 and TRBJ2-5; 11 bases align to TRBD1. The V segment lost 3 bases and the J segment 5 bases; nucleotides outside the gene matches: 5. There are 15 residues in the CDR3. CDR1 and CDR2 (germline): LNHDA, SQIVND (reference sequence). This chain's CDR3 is CASSIGTGGTETQYF. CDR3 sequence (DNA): TGTGCCAGTAGTATCGGGACAGGGGGGACGGAGACCCAGTACTTC.